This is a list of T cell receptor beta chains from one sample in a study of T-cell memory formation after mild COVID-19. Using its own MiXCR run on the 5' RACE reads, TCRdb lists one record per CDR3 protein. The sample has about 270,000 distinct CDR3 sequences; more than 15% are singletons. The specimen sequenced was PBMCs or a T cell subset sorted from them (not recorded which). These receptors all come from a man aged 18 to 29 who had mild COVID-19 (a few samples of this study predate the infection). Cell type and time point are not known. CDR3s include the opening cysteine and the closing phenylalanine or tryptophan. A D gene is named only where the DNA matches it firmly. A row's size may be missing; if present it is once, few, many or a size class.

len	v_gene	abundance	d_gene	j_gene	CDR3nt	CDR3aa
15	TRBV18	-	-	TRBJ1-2	TGTGCCAGCTCACCATCCGAGGGGGGAGGAGGAGGCTACACCTTC	CASSPSEGGGGGYTF
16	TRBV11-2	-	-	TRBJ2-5	TGTGCCAGCAGCTTAGATCGCGGCAGTCCGCAAGAGACCCAGTACTTC	CASSLDRGSPQETQYF
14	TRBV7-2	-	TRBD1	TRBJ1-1	TGTGCCAGCAGCTTGACAGGGGGCGGCACTGAAGCTTTCTTT	CASSLTGGGTEAFF
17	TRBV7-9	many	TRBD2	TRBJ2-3	TGTGCCAGCAGCTTCGCTAGACTAGCGGGGTCGGTAGATACGCAGTATTTT	CASSFARLAGSVDTQYF
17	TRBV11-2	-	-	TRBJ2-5	TGTGCCAGCAGCCTGTGGGGGAGTCCAGGGACGGGAGAGACCCAGTACTTC	CASSLWGSPGTGETQYF
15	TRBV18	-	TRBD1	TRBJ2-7	TGTGCCAGCTCAGACCCGGGACAGGGCAAGTACGAGCAGTACTTC	CASSDPGQGKYEQYF
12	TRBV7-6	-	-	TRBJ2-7	TGTGCCAGCAGCCCCGGGGGTCGGGAGCAGTACTTC	CASSPGGREQYF
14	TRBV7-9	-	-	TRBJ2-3	TGTGCCAGCAGCTCGGGATCTTCGGCAGATACGCAGTATTTT	CASSSGSSADTQYF
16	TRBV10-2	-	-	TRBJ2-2	TGCGCCAGCAGCAACGTCCCGGGACGGTCCTTAGGGGAGCTGTTTTTT	CASSNVPGRSLGELFF
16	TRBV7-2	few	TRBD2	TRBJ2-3	TGTGCCAGCAGCCTCCCCGGGACTAGCGGCACAGATACGCAGTATTTT	CASSLPGTSGTDTQYF
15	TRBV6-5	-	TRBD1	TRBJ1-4	TGTGCCAGCAGTCCTACAGGGGGCTTGAATGAAAAACTGTTTTTT	CASSPTGGLNEKLFF